Shown below are 28 T cell receptor beta chains from a single sample sequenced in a study of T cells in Graves' hyperthyroidism and ophthalmopathy. The CDR3 regions of TCR beta were amplified from RNA transcripts. The HTBI primer set served for first-round RT-PCR of the TCR CDR3. TCRdb reprocessed the multiplex PCR reads with MiXCR, giving one entry per CDR3 protein. The repertoire includes approximately 640,000 distinct CDR3 sequences, about 45% of them detected once, and approximately 7.2% sits in the top ten. Material: peripheral blood or thyroid tissue (not recorded which). Every receptor here comes from an adult man with Graves' disease, either hyperthyroidism or ophthalmopathy (not recorded which).

The chain has TRBV25-1 and TRBJ2-5, with unresolved D. Trimming pared 5 bases from V and 7 bases from J, leaving 11 bases between. Germline lookup yields CDR1 MGHDK and CDR2 SYGVNS. The CDR3 is 12 residues long. The CDR3 nucleotides read TGTGCCAGCAGTCCTGGCTGGGGGACCCAGTACTTC. Translating it yields CASSPGWGTQYF.

The chain employs TRBV29-1 and TRBJ2-7, with D possibly TRBD1 on 6 matching bases. This CDR3 region has 11 residues. Germline V gives CDR1 SQVTM, CDR2 ANQGSEA. The CDR3 region is CSYVEGDEQYF. The CDR3 DNA is TGCAGTTACGTAGAGGGGGACGAGCAGTACTTC.

This clonotype was recorded many times. This sequence joins TRBV29-1 and TRBJ1-4, with D uncertain. Deletions cut 5 bases from V and 7 bases from J, with 8 bases between. Germline V gives CDR1 SQVTM, CDR2 ANQGSEA. The CDR3 sequence is 11 residues long. The CDR3 bases are TGCAGCGTTCGGAAGGGTGAAAAACTGTTTTTT. Translated, it gives CSVRKGEKLFF.

This clonotype was seen repeatedly, ten times or more. The rearrangement links TRBV15 to TRBJ1-5; D is ambiguous. Germline V lookup: CDR1 LNHNV, CDR2 YYDKDF (reference sequence). The CDR3 spans 14 residues. V gave up 5 bases and J gave up 3 bases, with 11 bases separating them. CDR3 amino acids: CATSPQSPNQPQHF. CDR3 nucleotide sequence: TGTGCCACCAGCCCACAGTCGCCCAATCAGCCCCAGCATTTT.

This clonotype was seen only a few times. The gene calls are TRBV12-3 or TRBV12-4 and TRBJ2-5; the D is unclear. The CDR3 extends over 15 amino acids. The germline V and J ends were trimmed by 6 bases and 3 bases, with 17 bases remaining between them. Written as DNA, the CDR3 is TGTGCCAGCAGGGACCTACTGGCGGATGAAGAGACCCAGTACTTC. Translated, it gives CASRDLLADEETQYF.

Worth noting for this clonotype: A much larger clone lies one base from this, so it may be a read error. The J gene is TRBJ1-6, the V gene TRBV10-2; maybe TRBD1 (5 bases). The CDR3 has 15 amino acids. In germline, CDR1 is WSHSY, CDR2 SAAADI. This CDR3 is CVSSDPPQGRSPLHF. CDR3 DNA: TGCGTCAGCAGTGACCCGCCGCAGGGAAGATCACCCCTCCACTTT.

At least ten counts were recorded for this clonotype. The chain carries TRBV2 and TRBJ1-6, with D unresolved. CDR3 size: 12 residues. V was cut by 3 bases and J by 5 bases, with 2 bases left in between. Per germline, CDR1 SNHLY and CDR2 FYNNEI. The CDR3 region is CASSDDNSPLHF. The CDR3 DNA reads as TGTGCCAGCAGTGATGATAATTCACCCCTCCACTTT.

J is TRBJ1-1 and V is TRBV7-9, with unresolved D. The V gene lost 4 bases and the J gene lost 5 bases, with 8 bases spanning the gap. This CDR3 spans 12 amino acids. Looked up from germline, CDR1 is SEHNR and CDR2 is FQNEAQ (reference sequence). The CDR3 sequence: CASSWRETEAFF. CDR3 sequence (DNA): TGTGCCAGCAGCTGGAGGGAAACTGAAGCTTTCTTT.

Points on this clonotype: Possible read error: a much larger clone is one base away. The V and J genes are TRBV7-9 and TRBJ2-5, with no clear D. The CDR3 has 11 amino acids. Germline CDR1 reads SEHNR; CDR2 reads FQNEAQ (reference sequence). Between the trimmed V and J ends, which lost 5 bases and 11 bases, there was a span of 12 bases. CDR3 residues: CASSADLIQYF. The CDR3 bases are TGTGCCAGCAGCGCCGACCTTATTCAGTACTTC. The whole variable domain, remainder taken from reference TRBV7-9 and TRBJ2-5, is DTGVSQNPRHKITKRGQNVTFRCDPISEHNRLYWYRQTLGQGPEFLTYFQNEAQLEKSRLLSDRFSAERPKGSFSTLEIQRTEQGDSAMYLCASSADLIQYFGPGTRLLVL.

CDR3 region: CASSAGGHYEQYF. In nucleotides, the CDR3 is TGTGCCAGCAGCGCAGGGGGCCACTACGAGCAGTACTTC. The V gene is TRBV6-1, the J gene TRBJ2-7, with 8 bases fitting TRBD1. The CDR3 covers 13 residues. Unmatched junction bases numbered 4, after V lost 6 bases and J lost 3 bases. CDR1 is MNHNS, CDR2 SASEGT, per germline.

The chain couples TRBV15 to TRBJ2-5; D is unresolved. The CDR3 is 12 residues long. CDR1 and CDR2 (germline): LNHNV, YYDKDF (reference sequence). Trimming stripped 1 base from V and 4 bases from J, with 4 bases between. This CDR3 is CATSRGLETQYF. Written as DNA, the CDR3 is TGTGCCACCAGCAGAGGTCTAGAGACCCAGTACTTC.

The table lists this clonotype with many counts. V and J are TRBV11-2 and TRBJ1-6; TRBD1 matches at 7 bases. The CDR3 runs to 16 residues. The J segment lost 6 bases and the V segment lost 3 bases, leaving 8 bases of the junction unmatched. Germline V lookup: CDR1 SGHAT, CDR2 FQNNGV. The CDR3 loop reads CASSLTSGTANSPLHF. The CDR3 DNA follows: TGTGCCAGCAGCTTGACTTCCGGGACAGCTAATTCACCCCTCCACTTT.

This CDR3 is CASSLWTPRDYGYTF. The DNA of the CDR3 is TGTGCCAGCAGTTTATGGACTCCCCGAGACTATGGCTACACCTTC. The gene calls are TRBV12-3 or TRBV12-4 and TRBJ1-2; D gene ambiguous. This CDR3 has 15 residues. The ends were cut back, 2 bases at V and 3 bases at J, with 13 bases in the middle.

This clonotype appeared once. The J gene is TRBJ2-2, the V gene TRBV7-8, with TRBD2 matching over 12 bases. Looked up from germline, CDR1 is SGHVS and CDR2 is FQNEAQ. Unmatched junction bases numbered 12, after V lost 5 bases and J lost 2 bases. The CDR3 totals 19 residues. The CDR3 bases are TGTGCCAGCAGCCCGCGACTCGCTAGCGGGAGGGCCAACACCGGGGAGCTGTTTTTT. It codes for CASSPRLASGRANTGELFF.

The chain joins TRBV6-1 to TRBJ1-3; D remains ambiguous. CDR1 and CDR2 (germline): MNHNS, SASEGT. The V gene lost 5 bases and the J gene lost 4 bases, with 12 bases spanning the gap. The CDR3 length is 14 residues. CDR3 loop: CASSKHSPGNTIYF. The CDR3 DNA is TGTGCCAGCAGTAAACATAGCCCCGGAAACACCATATATTTT.

The chain uses TRBV29-1 and TRBJ1-6; D is perhaps TRBD1 (5 bases). CDR3 length: 13 amino acids. Per germline, CDR1 SQVTM and CDR2 ANQGSEA. The V gene lost 4 bases and the J gene lost 6 bases, with 10 bases spanning the gap. The DNA of the CDR3 is TGCAGCGTTGCAGGGCAGCTTAATTCACCCCTCCACTTT. Its protein product is CSVAGQLNSPLHF.

The chain joins TRBV19 to TRBJ1-6, with 10 bases matching TRBD1. CDR1 LNHDA and CDR2 SQIVND come from the germline V gene (reference sequence). CDR3 length: 15 amino acids. The V segment lost 5 bases and the J segment 9 bases; nucleotides outside the gene matches: 7. This CDR3 reads CASSAGTGASSPLHF. The CDR3 DNA is TGTGCCAGTAGTGCGGGGACAGGGGCTTCTTCACCCCTCCACTTT.

This clonotype was recorded many times. The V call is TRBV10-3, the J call TRBJ1-3, with unresolved D. There are 16 residues in the CDR3. Trimming stripped 0 bases from V and 0 bases from J, with 9 bases between. CDR1 is ENHRY and CDR2 is SYGVKD in the germline V gene. The CDR3 reads CAISESDWSSGNTIYF. CDR3 sequence (DNA): TGTGCCATCAGTGAGTCCGACTGGTCCTCTGGAAACACCATATATTTT.

Only a few counts were recorded for this clonotype. The chain links TRBV20-1 to TRBJ2-5; D may correspond to TRBD1 or TRBD2 (5 bases each). V dropped 5 bases and J dropped 0 bases, with 13 bases sitting between them. The CDR3 runs to 14 residues. Per the germline V gene, CDR1 is DFQATT and CDR2 is SNEGSKA (reference sequence). The CDR3 here is CSARRDPDQETQYF. CDR3 DNA: TGCAGTGCTCGCCGGGACCCCGACCAAGAGACCCAGTACTTC.

This sequence joins TRBV19 and TRBJ1-2; 8 positions agree with TRBD1. Trimming took 3 bases from V and 5 from J; bases not matched to a gene: 8. The germline V gene encodes CDR1 LNHDA and CDR2 SQIVND (reference sequence). The CDR3 runs to 15 residues. The CDR3, as DNA: TGTGCCAGTAGTATTAGTCATCGGACAGGGTATGGCTACACCTTC. Residues: CASSISHRTGYGYTF.

This clonotype occurred many times. V and J are TRBV6-5 and TRBJ2-7; weak D call: TRBD1 (6 bases). CDR3 length: 12 residues. From germline, CDR1 is MNHEY and CDR2 SVGAGI. V dropped 5 bases and J dropped 5 bases, with 10 bases sitting between them. DNA for the CDR3: TGTGCCAGCAGTCCACAGGGCCACGAGCAGTACTTC. This sequence encodes CASSPQGHEQYF.

The chain joins TRBV20-1 to TRBJ1-1; 9 bases are shared with TRBD1. V shed 5 bases and J 6 bases; nucleotides not matched to a gene: 4. CDR1 and CDR2 from the germline V gene are DFQATT and SNEGSKA (reference sequence). This CDR3 contains 12 residues. The CDR3 region has the DNA TGCAGTGCTGGGGGACAGGGTCCTGAAGCTTTCTTT. Its translation: CSAGGQGPEAFF.

This rearrangement joins TRBV9 to TRBJ1-5; D not resolved. V was clipped by 4 bases and J by 4 bases, with 15 bases between them. CDR1 is SGDLS, CDR2 YYNGEE, per germline. This CDR3 region has 15 residues. CDR3 DNA: TGTGCCAGCAGCCAAGATAGCAGGACTAATCAGCCCCAGCATTTT. It translates to CASSQDSRTNQPQHF.

The rearrangement joins TRBV2 to TRBJ1-1; D is uncertain. Trimming pared 7 bases from V and 0 bases from J, leaving 9 bases between. The CDR3 totals 13 residues. Germline-derived CDR1 and CDR2 are SNHLY and FYNNEI. CDR3 sequence (DNA): TGTGCCAGCACTAAGGGTGTGAACACTGAAGCTTTCTTT. Protein product: CASTKGVNTEAFF.

The V call is TRBV7-8, the J call TRBJ1-2; 7 nucleotides line up with TRBD1. Trimming at V came to 0 bases and at J to 6 bases, leaving 7 bases not matched to a gene. CDR3 length: 15 amino acids. Germline CDR1 and CDR2: SGHVS and FQNEAQ. This CDR3 is CASSLALTGSNGYTF. CDR3 DNA: TGTGCCAGCAGCTTAGCCCTGACAGGGAGTAATGGCTACACCTTC.

This clonotype occurred a few times. V usage is TRBV5-1 and J usage is TRBJ1-4; a possible D gene is TRBD1 (5 bases). Germline V gene sequence: CDR1 SGHRS, CDR2 YFSETQ. The CDR3 is 15 residues long. The V and J ends lost 4 bases and 3 bases respectively, with 13 bases between them. This chain's CDR3 is CASSPWGEANEKLFF. CDR3 in DNA: TGCGCCAGCAGCCCCTGGGGGGAGGCTAATGAAAAACTGTTTTTT. The full variable domain, in which reference TRBV5-1 and TRBJ1-4 provide the parts outside the CDR3, is KAGVTQTPRYLIKTRGQQVTLSCSPISGHRSVSWYQQTPGQGLQFLFEYFSETQRNKGNFPGRFSGRQFSNSRSEMNVSTLELGDSALYLCASSPWGEANEKLFFGSGTQLSVL.

The CDR3 is CAISEPGRGETQYF. The CDR3 nucleotides are TGTGCCATCAGTGAGCCGGGGCGGGGAGAGACCCAGTACTTC. This chain connects TRBV10-3 to TRBJ2-5; D possibly corresponds to TRBD2 (6 bases). V was pared by 2 bases and J by 4 bases, with 11 bases between. The CDR3 covers 14 residues. Germline loops: CDR1 ENHRY, CDR2 SYGVKD.

In its sample, this clonotype was seen a few times. The V gene is TRBV20-1, the J gene TRBJ2-5; D possibly matches TRBD1 or TRBD2 (5 bases each). The closer fit of TRBJ2-7 to the DNA end suggests the J call may be wrong. Germline lookup yields CDR1 DFQATT and CDR2 SNEGSKA (reference sequence). The CDR3 length is 16 residues. As DNA, the CDR3 is TGCAGTGCTAGAGATCACATGGGCAGAGGGGAACACGAGCAGTACTTC. It is translated as CSARDHMGRGEHEQYF.